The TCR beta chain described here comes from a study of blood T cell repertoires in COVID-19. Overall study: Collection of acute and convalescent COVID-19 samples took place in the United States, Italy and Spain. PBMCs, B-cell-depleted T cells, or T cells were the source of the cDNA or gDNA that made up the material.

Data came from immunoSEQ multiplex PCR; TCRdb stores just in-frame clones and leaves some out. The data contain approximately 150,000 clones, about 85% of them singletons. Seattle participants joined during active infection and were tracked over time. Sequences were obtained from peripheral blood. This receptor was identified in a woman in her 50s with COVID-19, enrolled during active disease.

CDR3 loop: CASSTPGQNTEAFF. The CDR3 region has the DNA TGTGCCAGCAGCACCCCTGGACAGAACACTGAAGCTTTCTTT. The chain combines TRBV3-1 (or the pseudogene TRBV3-2) with TRBJ1-1; tentative D call: TRBD1 (5 bases). CDR1 is LGHDT and CDR2 is YNNKEL in the germline V gene (reference sequence). V was pared by 5 bases and J by 1 base, with 11 bases between. The CDR3 runs to 14 residues.